Shown below are 28 T cell receptor beta chains from a single sample sequenced in a study of blood T cell repertoires in COVID-19. The data were produced by immunoSEQ multiplex PCR, yet TCRdb's version contains in-frame clones alone and is incomplete. The data hold under 250,000 clones, with more than 75% observed a single time. The sample was peripheral blood. The receptor set was obtained from a human donor in a cohort sampled during active COVID-19.

This rearrangement joins TRBV11-2 to TRBJ2-5; D unclear. CDR1 is SGHAT, CDR2 FQNNGV, per germline. There are 11 residues in the CDR3. The V end was cut by 4 bases, the J end by 4 bases, with 4 bases between. CDR3 loop: CASSSIETQYF. The CDR3, as DNA: TGTGCCAGCAGCTCAATAGAGACCCAGTACTTC.

The gene calls are TRBV21-1 and TRBJ1-1. TRBV21-1 represents a pseudogene. This CDR3 region has 16 residues. The CDR3 bases are TGTGCCAGCAGCTCCGGTGGGGGGACCTGTGACACTGAAGCTTTCTTT. Its protein product is CASSSGGGTCDTEAFF.

The DNA of the CDR3 is TGTGCCAGCAGTGCTTTCTCAGGGGATGAGCAGTTCTTC. Translation gives CASSAFSGDEQFF. This chain links TRBV25-1 with TRBJ2-1, with D possibly TRBD1 on 6 matching bases. Germline V gives CDR1 MGHDK, CDR2 SYGVNS. The CDR3 has 13 amino acids. V lost 4 bases and J lost 8, with 12 bases in between.

The J gene is TRBJ2-3, the V gene TRBV4-1; 8 nucleotides match TRBD2. The CDR3 is 14 amino acids. Germline values: CDR1 MGHRA, CDR2 YSYEKL. V dropped 10 bases and J dropped 2; count of bases not matched to a gene: 8. Written as DNA, the CDR3 is TGCGCCACCTCAGCGGGGGACAACACAGATACGCAGTATTTT. Its protein is CATSAGDNTDTQYF.

The gene calls are TRBV5-6 and TRBJ2-5; the match to TRBD2 covers 10 bases. Germline V gene lookup returns CDR1 SGHDT and CDR2 YYEEEE. Trimming took 2 bases from V and 4 from J; bases not matched to a gene: 5. The CDR3 covers 15 residues. CDR3 coding DNA: TGTGCCAGCAGCTTTAGAGCGGGAGGGGCAGAGACCCAGTACTTC. This sequence encodes CASSFRAGGAETQYF.

V is TRBV6-5 and J is TRBJ2-7, with D tentatively TRBD2 (6 bases). From germline, CDR1 is MNHEY and CDR2 SVGAGI. The CDR3 sequence is 15 residues long. The V end was cut by 5 bases, the J end by 1 base, with 15 bases between. DNA for the CDR3: TGTGCCAGCAGTCCTCAACCTAGCGAGTCCTACGAGCAGTACTTC. As protein: CASSPQPSESYEQYF.

This clone was seen more than once but under ten times. The rearrangement joins TRBV28 to TRBJ1-2, with TRBD1 matching 11 bases. Unmatched junction bases numbered 8, after V lost 2 bases and J lost 6 bases. The CDR3 is 16 amino acids. Per the germline V gene, CDR1 is MDHEN and CDR2 is SYDVKM. CDR3 in amino acids: CASSLTGQGAGHGYTF. The CDR3 DNA is TGTGCCAGCAGTTTAACCGGACAGGGGGCGGGTCATGGCTACACCTTC.

This clone appeared a few times. This chain links TRBV5-1 with TRBJ1-5; D uncertain. This CDR3 contains 13 residues. The V end was cut by 0 bases, the J end by 7 bases, with 8 bases between. The germline CDR1 and CDR2 sequences are SGHRS and YFSETQ. CDR3 in DNA: TGCGCCAGCAGCTTGGGCGGTCGACAGCCCCAGCATTTT. The encoded protein is CASSLGGRQPQHF.

This clone was picked up a small number of times. The chain combines TRBV29-1 with TRBJ1-5, with 7 bases that match TRBD1. CDR1 is SQVTM, CDR2 ANQGSEA, per germline. The CDR3 covers 13 residues. V shed 6 bases and J 4 bases; nucleotides not matched to a gene: 6. The CDR3 here is CSVLTGENQPQHF. In DNA form, the CDR3 reads TGCAGCGTACTTACAGGGGAAAATCAGCCCCAGCATTTT.

The chain combines TRBV16 with TRBJ1-2; TRBD1 matches 7 bases. V gave up 0 bases and J gave up 4 bases; unmatched junction bases: 5. The CDR3 runs to 15 residues. Germline V gives CDR1 KGHSY, CDR2 FQNENV. This CDR3 is CASSQSRDSLYGYTF. CDR3 DNA sequence: TGTGCCAGCAGCCAATCGAGGGACAGTCTCTATGGCTACACCTTC.

The chain has TRBV3-1 (or the pseudogene TRBV3-2) and TRBJ2-7; maybe TRBD1 (6 bases). In germline, CDR1 is LGHDT, CDR2 YNNKEL (reference sequence). The V gene lost 2 bases and the J gene lost 4 bases, with 9 bases spanning the gap. The CDR3 contains 13 residues. The CDR3 sequence: CASSQTRGYEQYF. In DNA, the CDR3 is TGTGCCAGCAGCCAAACCAGGGGTTACGAGCAGTACTTC.

In its sample, this clone was seen a few times. V usage is TRBV9 and J usage is TRBJ1-5, with D possibly TRBD1 on 5 matching bases. Trimming shortened V by 0 bases and J by 9 bases, and 13 bases separated the two germline ends. There are 14 residues in the CDR3. Germline V gene lookup returns CDR1 SGDLS and CDR2 YYNGEE. The CDR3 region has the DNA TGTGCCAGCAGCGTAGGGGCCTCCGGGGGGCCCCAGCATTTT. This codes for CASSVGASGGPQHF.

The chain employs TRBV4-3 and TRBJ1-2; 8 bases map to TRBD1. Looked up from germline, CDR1 is LGHNA and CDR2 is YSLEER. J was trimmed by 12 bases and V by 4 bases; bases with no gene match: 7. The CDR3 consists of 12 residues. CDR3 coding DNA: TGCGCCAGCAGCCCAGGACAGGGCCTTCACACCTTC. Amino acid sequence: CASSPGQGLHTF.

The V and J genes are TRBV7-9 and TRBJ1-6, with D possibly being TRBD1 (6 bases). Germline CDR1 reads SEHNR; CDR2 reads FQNEAQ (reference sequence). The CDR3 loop spans 13 amino acids. The V end lost 5 bases, the J end lost 10 bases, and 12 bases lay between the germline ends. This chain's CDR3 is CASSNTGYSPLHF. CDR3 in DNA: TGTGCCAGCAGCAATACAGGGTACTCACCCCTCCACTTT.

The chain carries TRBV18 and TRBJ1-1, with D perhaps TRBD1 (6 bases). The CDR3 contains 16 residues. Germline V CDR1 and CDR2: KGHSH, LQKENI. Trimming stripped 0 bases from V and 5 bases from J, with 16 bases between. CDR3 coding DNA: TGTGCCAGCTCACCACCTACAGGGATGCTTCAAACTGAAGCTTTCTTT. This encodes CASSPPTGMLQTEAFF. Looking up the rest from reference TRBV18 and TRBJ1-1 gives the full variable domain: NAGVMQNPRHLVRRRGQEARLRCSPMKGHSHVYWYRQLPEEGLKFMVYLQKENIIDESGMPKERFSAEFPKEGPSILRIQQVVRGDSAAYFCASSPPTGMLQTEAFFGQGTRLTVV.

J is TRBJ2-7 and V is TRBV6-5; maybe TRBD1 (6 bases). The germline V gene has CDR1 MNHEY and CDR2 SVGAGI. There are 13 residues in the CDR3. V lost 6 bases and J lost 5, with 14 bases in between. In DNA, the CDR3 is TGTGCCAGCAGAGACTACAGGGTCAACGAGCAGTACTTC. Protein sequence: CASRDYRVNEQYF.

The chain carries TRBV7-8 and TRBJ2-7, with 10 bases that match TRBD1. The CDR3 sequence is 13 residues long. J was trimmed by 5 bases and V by 6 bases; bases with no gene match: 4. Germline values: CDR1 SGHVS, CDR2 FQNEAQ. CDR3 DNA sequence: TGTGCCAGCAGTTCGACAGGGGGCCACGAGCAGTACTTC. As protein: CASSSTGGHEQYF.

In DNA, the CDR3 is TGTGCCAGCAGTGAACAGGGCCAACCCAACTATGGCTACACCTTC. Translated: CASSEQGQPNYGYTF. The rearrangement links TRBV6-1 to TRBJ1-2, with a possible D match to TRBD1 (5 bases). The germline V gene encodes CDR1 MNHNS and CDR2 SASEGT. The V and J ends lost 2 bases and 2 bases respectively, with 12 bases between them. The CDR3 runs 15 residues.

The chain links TRBV7-9 to TRBJ1-4; 7 positions match TRBD1. Germline-derived CDR1 and CDR2 are SEHNR and FQNEAQ (reference sequence). There are 15 residues in the CDR3. Losses at the gene ends were 5 bases for V and 3 bases for J; bases not matched to a gene: 6. CDR3 bases: TGTGCCAGCAGCGCCCGGGGACAGCCTAATGAAAAACTGTTTTTT. Translation gives CASSARGQPNEKLFF.

A single count supports this clone. The rearrangement links TRBV3-1 (or the pseudogene TRBV3-2) to TRBJ1-6; 12 nucleotides match TRBD1. This CDR3 has 16 amino acids. V lost 8 bases and J lost 4; bases outside the gene matches: 6. Germline CDR1 and CDR2: LGHDT and YNNKEL (reference sequence). In DNA form, the CDR3 reads TGTGCCAGCGGGGGGGACAGGGGGCCGTATAATTCACCCCTCCACTTT. Its translation is CASGGDRGPYNSPLHF.

The genes are TRBV19 and TRBJ2-1, with TRBD2 identical over 7 bases. With V trimmed by 1 base and J by 3 bases, 6 bases remained unmatched. This CDR3 spans 16 amino acids. The germline V gene has CDR1 LNHDA and CDR2 SQIVND (reference sequence). The CDR3 loop reads CASSIVGGEDYNEQFF. Here the CDR3 DNA reads TGTGCCAGTAGTATAGTTGGGGGGGAGGACTACAATGAGCAGTTCTTC.

The chain recombines TRBV6-5 with TRBJ1-3; D uncertain. This CDR3 spans 15 amino acids. Germline-derived CDR1 and CDR2 are MNHEY and SVGAGI. The germline V and J ends were trimmed by 2 bases and 2 bases, with 10 bases remaining between them. The CDR3 spells CASSYAGRPGNTIYF. The CDR3 DNA is TGTGCCAGCAGTTACGCCGGGAGGCCTGGAAACACCATATATTTT.

This rearrangement joins TRBV28 to TRBJ2-3, with D possibly matching TRBD2 (6 bases). This CDR3 has 13 residues. In germline, CDR1 is MDHEN, CDR2 SYDVKM. V lost 6 bases to trimming and J lost 5 bases, with 12 bases between them. CDR3 sequence (DNA): TGTGCCAGCAGCGCGGGATATCTAGATACGCAGTATTTT. Translation: CASSAGYLDTQYF.

A few counts support this clone. The genes are TRBV6-1 and TRBJ2-5, with TRBD1 matching over 10 bases. The ends lost 5 bases at V and 5 bases at J; junction bases unmatched: 8. The CDR3 loop spans 15 amino acids. CDR1 and CDR2 from the germline V gene are MNHNS and SASEGT. In DNA, the CDR3 is TGTGCCAGCAGTTCGACAGGGGGCGGGAGGGAGACCCAGTACTTC. Translating gives CASSSTGGGRETQYF.

The rearrangement links TRBV27 to TRBJ2-2, with a weak D call TRBD2 (6 bases). The CDR3 is 14 amino acids. Germline CDR1 reads MNHEY; CDR2 reads SMNVEV (reference sequence). Trimming shortened V by 11 bases and J by 3 bases, and 16 bases separated the two germline ends. The CDR3 region has the DNA TGTGCCGCGGGGCTAAGCGACTACACCGGGGAGCTGTTTTTT. Amino acids: CAAGLSDYTGELFF.

This clone was found many times. The V call is TRBV7-2, the J call TRBJ2-7, with 7 bases matching TRBD2. This CDR3 is 13 amino acids long. Germline CDR1 and CDR2: SGHTA and FQGNSA. The junction had 2 bases not matched to a gene; V was cut back by 5 bases and J by 1 base. This CDR3 is CASSGTTSYEQYF. The CDR3 DNA reads TGTGCCAGCAGCGGGACTACGTCCTACGAGCAGTACTTC.

This clone was seen repeatedly, ten times or more. The genes are TRBV23-1 and TRBJ2-7; TRBD2 might be the D (5 bases). TRBV23-1 is an ORF for which the function is uncertain. Deletions cut 3 bases from V and 3 bases from J, with 15 bases between. The CDR3 sequence is 15 residues long. Here the CDR3 reads CASSHGPGFVYEQYF. Written as DNA, the CDR3 is TGCGCCAGCAGTCATGGGCCGGGGTTCGTCTACGAGCAGTACTTC.

CDR3: CASSQKRARSSYNEQFF. CDR3 in DNA: TGCGCCAGCAGCCAAAAGCGAGCGAGAAGCTCCTACAATGAGCAGTTCTTC. The chain joins TRBV4-1 to TRBJ2-1; no clear D gene. There are 17 residues in the CDR3. V was clipped by 2 bases and J by 0 bases, with 14 bases between them. Germline V gives CDR1 MGHRA, CDR2 YSYEKL.